This is a list of T cell receptor beta chains from one sample in a study of T-cell memory formation after mild COVID-19. Via MiXCR, TCRdb re-called the 5' RACE reads, giving one row per CDR3 protein. This repertoire shows 350,000 to 450,000 distinct CDR3 sequences, 20% found once; its top ten account for approximately 8.1%. Sample: PBMCs or a T cell subset sorted from them (not recorded which). All receptors derive from an adult woman who had mild COVID-19 (a few samples of this study predate the infection). Cell type and time point are not known. Both conserved end residues are part of each CDR3. A D gene is named only where the DNA matches it firmly. Clone size, where shown, is once, few, many, or a class for clones that have expanded.

d_gene	abundance	j_gene	v_gene	CDR3aa	CDR3nt
.	.	TRBJ1-5	TRBV7-8	CASSLNLGAGGPSKPQHF	TGTGCCAGCAGCTTAAATTTAGGGGCCGGGGGCCCATCGAAGCCCCAGCATTTT
TRBD1	.	TRBJ1-6	TRBV6-5	CASSYSLDRGNSPLHF	TGTGCCAGCAGTTACTCCTTGGACAGGGGAAATTCACCCCTCCACTTT
TRBD1	.	TRBJ2-7	TRBV7-9	CASSSSTGLISYEQYF	TGTGCCAGCAGCTCTTCGACAGGGCTCATCTCCTACGAGCAGTACTTC
.	many	TRBJ2-1	TRBV11-1	CASSSGGEYNEQFF	TGTGCCAGCAGCTCGGGCGGCGAATACAATGAGCAGTTCTTC
.	.	TRBJ2-2	TRBV7-9	CASSVPGELFF	TGTGCCAGCTCCGTGCCCGGGGAGCTGTTTTTT
.	.	TRBJ1-4	TRBV20-1	CSARGQQNEKLFF	TGCAGTGCTAGAGGACAGCAAAATGAAAAACTGTTTTTT
TRBD1	few	TRBJ2-7	TRBV24-1	CATSDRDSTYEQYF	TGTGCCACCAGTGACCGGGACAGTACCTACGAGCAGTACTTC
.	.	TRBJ2-7	TRBV9	CASSVEAGYEQYF	TGTGCCAGCAGCGTAGAGGCAGGCTACGAGCAGTACTTC
.	few	TRBJ2-1	TRBV20-1	CSARDLAGSYNEQFF	TGCAGTGCTAGAGATCTCGCAGGCTCCTACAATGAGCAGTTCTTC
TRBD1	few	TRBJ2-7	TRBV5-5	CASDNPGQGAWDEQYF	TGTGCCAGCGATAATCCGGGACAGGGGGCTTGGGACGAGCAGTACTTC
TRBD2	.	TRBJ2-3	TRBV20-1	CSARKRGTQVTQYF	TGCAGTGCGAGAAAGCGGGGCACCCAAGTGACGCAGTATTTT
.	.	TRBJ2-1	TRBV24-1	CATSDLGGANEQFF	TGTGCCACCAGTGATTTGGGAGGGGCCAATGAGCAGTTCTTC
TRBD1	few	TRBJ2-3	TRBV2	CASSANRGDTQYF	TGTGCCAGCAGTGCCAACAGGGGAGATACGCAGTATTTT
TRBD1	.	TRBJ2-7	TRBV4-1	CASSRAPGQPYEQYF	TGCGCCAGCAGCCGAGCTCCGGGACAGCCCTACGAGCAGTACTTC
.	.	TRBJ1-1	TRBV18	CASSPTTNTEAFF	TGTGCCAGCTCACCGACGACGAACACTGAAGCTTTCTTT
.	.	TRBJ2-1	TRBV7-8	CASSSVIGEQFF	TGTGCCAGCAGCTCGGTAATAGGTGAGCAGTTCTTC
.	.	TRBJ2-7	TRBV4-2	CASSQEGRASYEQYF	TGTGCCAGCAGCCAAGAGGGCAGGGCCTCCTACGAGCAGTACTTC
.	few	TRBJ1-2	TRBV5-6	CASSARGQFYGYTF	TGTGCCAGCAGCGCCAGGGGTCAGTTCTATGGCTACACCTTC
TRBD2	few	TRBJ2-1	TRBV6-2/TRBV6-3	CASSYASSGRRREQFF	TGTGCCAGCAGTTACGCGTCTAGCGGGAGGAGACGTGAGCAGTTCTTC
.	few	TRBJ1-2	TRBV5-1	CASSIDPKYGYTF	TGCGCCAGCAGCATCGACCCGAAATATGGCTACACCTTC